The rows below give T cell receptor beta chains drawn from one sample of a study of CD8 T cells in Susac syndrome. TCRdb processed the immunoSEQ multiplex PCR reads anew with MiXCR; each CDR3 protein has one entry. The top ten hold approximately 0.099% of the sample, which has 180,000 or so distinct CDR3 sequences, about 93% seen once. Sequenced material: CD4+ T cells from PBMCs. The receptors were gathered from a human donor with Susac syndrome. Each CDR3 is given with its conserved first and last residue. D genes are given only for firm matches. The listing skips clone size in some rows; elsewhere it reads once, few, many or a size class.

j_call d_call v_call clone_size cdr3_aa cdr3_nt
TRBJ1-1 - TRBV29-1 - CSVDRVGVTEAFF TGCAGCGTTGATCGGGTTGGGGTCACTGAAGCTTTCTTT
TRBJ2-7 - TRBV5-8 once CASSYVAHTSYEQYF TGTGCCAGCAGCTACGTAGCACACACCTCCTACGAGCAGTACTTC
TRBJ1-4 - TRBV5-8 - CASSLGGHEGEKLFF TGTGCCAGCAGCTTGGGTGGGCACGAAGGGGAAAAACTGTTTTTT
TRBJ2-7 TRBD2 TRBV20-1 - CSAPGTSGRRNEQYF TGCAGTGCTCCTGGGACTAGCGGGAGACGTAACGAGCAGTACTTC
TRBJ1-4 - TRBV15 - CATSREHSTNEKLFF TGTGCCACCAGCAGAGAACATTCAACTAATGAAAAACTGTTTTTT
TRBJ2-3 - TRBV20-1 - CSARYSLTDTQYF TGCAGTGCTAGATACAGTTTGACAGATACGCAGTATTTT
TRBJ2-1 - TRBV25-1 - CASSEYRSSINEQFF TGTGCCAGCAGTGAATATAGATCTAGCATCAATGAGCAGTTCTTC
TRBJ1-2 - TRBV7-9 - CASSSRRGGYTF TGTGCCAGCAGCTCAAGACGCGGAGGCTACACCTTC
TRBJ1-1 - TRBV19 - CASRNQGNKAFF TGTGCCAGCCGCAATCAGGGAAACAAAGCTTTCTTT
TRBJ1-1 - TRBV3-1 few CASSQGGANTEAFF TGTGCCAGCAGCCAAGGTGGTGCGAACACTGAAGCTTTCTTT
TRBJ2-7 - TRBV7-9 - CASSLGSGARSSYEQYF TGTGCCAGCAGCTTAGGGTCAGGGGCCCGAAGCTCCTACGAGCAGTACTTC
TRBJ2-7 TRBD1 TRBV5-1 - CASSLVGTATYEQYF TGCGCCAGCAGCTTGGTAGGGACAGCTACCTACGAGCAGTACTTC
TRBJ2-7 TRBD2 TRBV10-1 - CSTPSGSSEQYF TGCTCCACCCCTAGCGGGAGTAGCGAGCAGTACTTC
TRBJ1-1 - TRBV6-4 - CASRRGLGTEAFF TGTGCCAGCAGAAGGGGGTTGGGCACTGAAGCTTTCTTT
TRBJ2-5 - TRBV9 - CASSPRGSGGMAETQYF TGTGCCAGCAGCCCTCGGGGTAGCGGAGGGATGGCGGAGACCCAGTACTTC
TRBJ2-6 - TRBV6-2/TRBV6-3 - CASSLRAGPSGANVLTF TGTGCCAGCAGTCTGAGGGCAGGCCCCTCTGGGGCCAACGTCCTGACTTTC
TRBJ2-3 - TRBV18 once CASSPIAGPTDTQYF TGTGCCAGCTCACCGATTGCGGGGCCCACAGATACGCAGTATTTT
TRBJ1-1 TRBD1 TRBV4-2 - CASSSIPGGITEAFF TGTGCCAGCAGCTCAATACCAGGGGGAATCACTGAAGCTTTCTTT
TRBJ2-7 - TRBV28 - CASSLAGGPTYEQYF TGTGCCAGCAGTTTGGCCGGCGGGCCGACCTACGAGCAGTACTTC
TRBJ1-5 TRBD1 TRBV20-1 - CSARDPGQLGNQPQHF TGCAGTGCTAGAGACCCGGGACAGCTCGGGAATCAGCCCCAGCATTTT
TRBJ1-1 TRBD1 TRBV3-1 - CASSHSRATGQNTEAFF TGTGCCAGCAGCCACTCCCGCGCGACAGGGCAAAACACTGAAGCTTTCTTT
TRBJ1-6 - TRBV12-5 - CASAPGRWGSYNSPLHF TGTGCTAGTGCCCCCGGCAGATGGGGGTCCTATAATTCACCCCTCCACTTT
TRBJ2-2 - TRBV6-2/TRBV6-3 - CASSKVGYTGELFF TGTGCCAGCAGTAAGGTCGGATACACCGGGGAGCTGTTTTTT
TRBJ2-3 - TRBV20-1 - CSAREPSDTQYF TGCAGTGCAAGGGAGCCCTCAGATACGCAGTATTTT
TRBJ1-2 - TRBV20-1 - CSPEEEGSSYGYTF TGCAGCCCAGAAGAAGAGGGCTCATCCTATGGCTACACCTTC
TRBJ2-7 - TRBV9 - CASSARQVQTYEQYF TGTGCCAGCAGCGCCCGACAGGTGCAAACCTACGAGCAGTACTTC
TRBJ1-5 TRBD1 TRBV2 - CASSGEGTGLNQPQHF TGTGCCAGCAGTGGGGAAGGGACAGGGCTCAATCAGCCCCAGCATTTT
TRBJ1-6 - TRBV5-1 - CASSLGWLGGSPLHF TGCGCCAGCAGCTTGGGTTGGCTAGGGGGATCACCCCTCCACTTT
TRBJ2-5 - TRBV7-2 - CASSSADMRETQYF TGTGCCAGCAGCTCGGCGGATATGCGAGAGACCCAGTACTTC
TRBJ2-2 - TRBV27 - CASKTDPRRRTGELFF TGTGCCAGCAAAACGGACCCGAGGCGTCGCACCGGGGAGCTGTTTTTT
TRBJ2-2 - TRBV12-3/TRBV12-4 - CAFGGQSNTGELFF TGTGCCTTTGGAGGGCAATCGAACACCGGGGAGCTGTTTTTT
TRBJ1-1 TRBD1 TRBV18 - CASGQGAGGTEAFF TGTGCCAGCGGACAGGGGGCCGGTGGTACTGAAGCTTTCTTT